This T cell receptor beta chain was sequenced for a study of radiation and T cells in renal cell carcinoma. Study-level points and caveats: Top tumor clonotypes rose in blood 2 weeks post-radiation, then contracted.

Time point reported: blood 4 weeks post-SBRT, at nephrectomy. Described treatment: 15 Gy SBRT to primary tumor, nephrectomy 4 weeks later. Nephrectomy followed 15 Gy stereotactic body radiation by 4 weeks. Blood was sampled at baseline, 2 weeks and 4 weeks after SBRT. Between the trimmed V and J ends, which lost 3 bases and 4 bases, there was a span of 13 bases. CDR3 length equals 16 residues. Germline V gene lookup returns CDR1 MNHNS and CDR2 SASEGT. Clones were sequenced by immunoSEQ multiplex PCR, and TCRdb holds only the in-frame ones, with some missing. The sample lists some 81,000 clones; 80% to 90% were seen once. About this clone: Its antigen is not identified. In the same sample, other DNA sequences code for this CDR3.

This chain links TRBV6-1 with TRBJ1-6, with D perhaps TRBD1 (5 bases). The specimen was blood, collected from a patient whose treatment included radiotherapy and nephrectomy. This sequence was found in a woman aged 70-85 years with renal cell carcinoma. The CDR3 reads CASSDFAGSYNSPLHF. The CDR3 DNA reads TGTGCCAGCAGTGATTTCGCAGGGTCTTATAATTCACCCCTCCACTTT.